This T cell receptor beta chain is drawn from a study of T cell responses to AZD1222 COVID-19 vaccine (dated by TCRdb to the early 2020s). A note on the overall study: TCR sequencing was performed for 230 to 250 trial participants, of whom roughly 200 were given two doses of AZD1222 and around 25 were given two doses of MenACWY control vaccine. Trial participants were enrolled into age subgroups of 18-55, 56-69 and 70-plus years, which contained approximately 150, 30 and 60 TCR-sequenced participants, respectively.

The time point label here, explained by the study, means: baseline before first vaccination. The vaccinee samples were drawn from two UK trials, COV001 and COV002, one of which was a single-blind randomized controlled phase 2/3 trial testing AZD1222 (ChAdOx1 nCoV-19) in healthy adults. Trial participant PBMC samples were collected at day 0 and day 28 after the second dose for TCRbeta chain sequencing. In the case of this clone: The antigen it recognizes is unknown.

Results and caveats for the whole study, not just this receptor: Most participants were white British and females outnumbered males, and the authors suggested that clonal diversity may have been underestimated. The vaccine-associated CD4 TCRs covered the entire spike protein, and the dominant responses fell in regions 160-218 and 743-854. After two AZD1222 doses, spike-specific TCR breadth and depth were significantly higher than at day 0 and than in MenACWY recipients. Conclusions about previously exposed vaccinees were limited because only six or seven AZD1222 recipients were SARS-CoV-2 seropositive at baseline. In the small 56-69-year group, the increase in depth fell short of significance, most likely because of low power. No day 14 peak-response samples were available, so repertoires were characterized only after the peak T cell response. Nearly half of unique spike-specific TCRs reportedly recognized epitopes outside regions mutated in the B.1.351 and B.1.1.7 variants.

The CDR3 regions of human TCRbeta chains were analyzed by immunosequencing. On the study's bioinformatics: TCRs in the repertoires were matched against a reference library of SARS-CoV-2-specific TCRs that had been generated with the MIRA antigen-specificity platform. Breadth meant the fraction of unique TCRs that were SARS-CoV-2-associated, whereas depth meant the fraction of total T cells that were SARS-CoV-2-associated. Each spike-specific TCR was assigned to its reactive spike region and to a CD4 or CD8 class using the MIRA data. Log10-transformed breadth and depth values were compared by one-way ANOVA with Sidak's multiple comparisons tests. Sourced from immuneACCESS, this table was stored by TCRdb with only in-frame sequences that have V and J called. A share of the clones is absent; for the studies checked, an unresolved V gene accounts for under half, and the remainder has no known explanation. The V and J calls and clone size come from that table; D and trimming were worked out from the DNA. The sample table on file contains about 140,000 clones. About 2.3% of the sample rests with the top ten.

The germline ends are 9 bases apart after V is trimmed by 3 bases and J by 3 bases. Via the germline V gene (reference sequence), CDR1 is GTSNPN and CDR2 SVGIG. The CDR3 runs 13 amino acids, cysteine and phenylalanine included. The DNA shown is the 39-base CDR3, in frame from base 1. The chain couples TRBV30 to TRBJ1-5; the D gene cannot be named for sure. The origin of this receptor is an adult in good health. Sequenced material: peripheral blood. The DNA sequence is as follows: TGTGCCTGGAGCGACACGTACAATCAGCCCCAGCATTTT. Its protein is CAWSDTYNQPQHF.